The rows below give T cell receptor beta chains drawn from one sample of a study of T cell repertoires in cytomegalovirus infection. TCRdb processed the reads anew with MiXCR; each CDR3 protein has one entry. The table shows about half a million distinct CDR3 sequences, with roughly a third occurring only once. These receptors' antigens are unknown. The specimen was cultured PBMCs, collected from culture after CMV antigen stimulation. All receptors derive from a human donor in good health (CMV status not recorded). Some clones in this sample may be carry-over from other donors' samples. Each CDR3 is given with its conserved first and last residue. Fields, in order: D gene, V gene, J gene, clone size, CDR3 protein, CDR3 DNA. The D gene is left open where the match is weak. Part of the rows lack a size; the others show once, few, many or a class for expanded clones.

d_call: NA; v_call: TRBV7-9; j_call: TRBJ1-2; clone_size: few; cdr3_aa: CASSRPAGDNYGYTF; cdr3_nt: TGTGCCAGCAGCCGACCGGCGGGGGACAACTATGGCTACACCTTC
d_call: NA; v_call: TRBV7-2; j_call: TRBJ1-2; clone_size: few; cdr3_aa: CASSHIPEGYTF; cdr3_nt: TGTGCCAGCAGCCATATACCAGAAGGCTACACCTTC
d_call: TRBD1; v_call: TRBV28; j_call: TRBJ1-5; clone_size: NA; cdr3_aa: CASTWGQDNQPQHF; cdr3_nt: TGTGCCAGCACATGGGGACAGGACAATCAGCCCCAGCATTTT
d_call: NA; v_call: TRBV7-6; j_call: TRBJ2-7; clone_size: NA; cdr3_aa: CASSPDPRGLREQYF; cdr3_nt: TGTGCCAGCAGCCCCGACCCCCGTGGTCTCCGGGAGCAGTACTTC
d_call: TRBD2; v_call: TRBV11-2; j_call: TRBJ2-2; clone_size: few; cdr3_aa: CASSPPNREGTGELFF; cdr3_nt: TGTGCCAGCAGCCCCCCCAACCGGGAGGGCACCGGGGAGCTGTTTTTT
d_call: NA; v_call: TRBV7-8; j_call: TRBJ2-6; clone_size: NA; cdr3_aa: CASSLLRFVPNRTSGANVLTF; cdr3_nt: TGTGCCAGCAGCTTATTGCGCTTTGTGCCCAATCGTACATCCGGGGCCAACGTCCTGACTTTC
d_call: NA; v_call: TRBV7-2; j_call: TRBJ2-2; clone_size: many; cdr3_aa: CASSLARNRGSPGELFF; cdr3_nt: TGTGCCAGCAGCTTAGCGCGTAATAGGGGAAGTCCCGGGGAGCTGTTTTTT
d_call: NA; v_call: TRBV7-3; j_call: TRBJ2-1; clone_size: NA; cdr3_aa: CASSPGAGPYNEQFF; cdr3_nt: TGTGCCAGCAGCCCTGGGGCGGGCCCCTACAATGAGCAGTTCTTC
d_call: TRBD2; v_call: TRBV11-3; j_call: TRBJ2-1; clone_size: once; cdr3_aa: CASSSGRSLGGNEQFF; cdr3_nt: TGTGCCAGCAGCTCGGGACGGTCCCTCGGGGGGAATGAGCAGTTCTTC
d_call: NA; v_call: TRBV15; j_call: TRBJ2-4; clone_size: few; cdr3_aa: CATSRDLKEAANIQYF; cdr3_nt: TGTGCCACCAGCAGAGATTTAAAGGAGGCTGCGAACATTCAGTACTTC
d_call: TRBD1; v_call: TRBV7-3; j_call: TRBJ1-2; clone_size: few; cdr3_aa: CASSLTGMTGNYGYTF; cdr3_nt: TGTGCCAGCAGCTTAACGGGGATGACAGGGAACTATGGCTACACCTTC
d_call: TRBD2; v_call: TRBV5-1; j_call: TRBJ2-7; clone_size: few; cdr3_aa: CASSLSTGGTSGHTYEQYF; cdr3_nt: TGCGCCAGCAGCTTGTCGACAGGAGGGACTAGCGGGCATACCTACGAGCAGTACTTC
d_call: NA; v_call: TRBV20-1; j_call: TRBJ1-5; clone_size: NA; cdr3_aa: CSARLDSNQPQHF; cdr3_nt: TGCAGTGCTAGGTTAGATAGCAATCAGCCCCAGCATTTT
d_call: NA; v_call: TRBV4-1; j_call: TRBJ2-3; clone_size: few; cdr3_aa: CASSQDEVGLGTDTQYF; cdr3_nt: TGCGCCAGCAGCCAAGATGAGGTGGGGTTAGGCACAGATACGCAGTATTTT
d_call: NA; v_call: TRBV9; j_call: TRBJ1-3; clone_size: NA; cdr3_aa: CASSQEVMGSGNTIYF; cdr3_nt: TGTGCCAGCAGCCAAGAGGTAATGGGCTCAGGAAACACCATATATTTT
d_call: NA; v_call: TRBV7-2; j_call: TRBJ1-2; clone_size: many; cdr3_aa: CASSLAQTGSGYTF; cdr3_nt: TGTGCCAGCAGCTTAGCCCAGACAGGCTCTGGCTACACCTTC
d_call: TRBD1; v_call: TRBV12-3/TRBV12-4; j_call: TRBJ1-5; clone_size: NA; cdr3_aa: CASSSRDRGYNQPQHF; cdr3_nt: TGTGCCAGCAGTTCGCGCGACAGGGGTTACAATCAGCCCCAGCATTTT
d_call: TRBD1; v_call: TRBV6-1; j_call: TRBJ1-5; clone_size: few; cdr3_aa: CASSPSRDSYQPQHF; cdr3_nt: TGTGCCAGCAGTCCAAGCAGGGACAGCTATCAGCCCCAGCATTTT
d_call: NA; v_call: TRBV7-6; j_call: TRBJ2-1; clone_size: NA; cdr3_aa: CASSGAGAGERNEQFF; cdr3_nt: TGTGCCAGCAGCGGGGCAGGGGCGGGAGAACGCAATGAGCAGTTCTTC
d_call: TRBD1; v_call: TRBV12-3/TRBV12-4; j_call: TRBJ1-6; clone_size: few; cdr3_aa: CASSLGQGNNSPLHF; cdr3_nt: TGTGCCAGCAGTTTAGGACAGGGCAATAATTCACCCCTCCACTTT
d_call: TRBD1; v_call: TRBV7-2; j_call: TRBJ1-1; clone_size: NA; cdr3_aa: CASSERGLGEAFF; cdr3_nt: TGTGCCAGCAGCGAAAGGGGGCTGGGTGAAGCTTTCTTT
d_call: NA; v_call: TRBV7-9; j_call: TRBJ2-7; clone_size: NA; cdr3_aa: CASSLGATASSSSYEQYF; cdr3_nt: TGTGCCAGCAGCTTAGGGGCGACGGCGAGCAGCTCTTCCTACGAGCAGTACTTC
d_call: TRBD1; v_call: TRBV7-8; j_call: TRBJ2-1; clone_size: few; cdr3_aa: CASSLGGQGLYNEQFF; cdr3_nt: TGTGCCAGCAGCTTGGGGGGACAGGGCCTCTACAATGAGCAGTTCTTC
d_call: TRBD2; v_call: TRBV4-1; j_call: TRBJ2-5; clone_size: NA; cdr3_aa: CASSRTAASGIQETQYF; cdr3_nt: TGCGCCAGCAGCCGCACCGCGGCTAGCGGGATCCAAGAGACCCAGTACTTC
d_call: TRBD1; v_call: TRBV29-1; j_call: TRBJ2-1; clone_size: NA; cdr3_aa: CSVGTAVNEGQFF; cdr3_nt: TGCAGCGTCGGGACAGCCGTCAATGAAGGGCAGTTCTTC
d_call: TRBD2; v_call: TRBV6-6; j_call: TRBJ2-1; clone_size: NA; cdr3_aa: CASSYSRLAEVGEQFF; cdr3_nt: TGTGCCAGCAGTTACTCTCGACTAGCGGAGGTGGGTGAGCAGTTCTTC
d_call: TRBD1; v_call: TRBV10-3; j_call: TRBJ1-1; clone_size: NA; cdr3_aa: CAIKTTGMNTEAFF; cdr3_nt: TGTGCCATCAAAACGACAGGGATGAACACTGAAGCTTTCTTT
d_call: TRBD2; v_call: TRBV6-1; j_call: TRBJ2-2; clone_size: NA; cdr3_aa: CASRLAGSTGELFF; cdr3_nt: TGTGCCAGCAGACTAGCGGGATCTACGGGGGAGCTGTTTTTT
d_call: NA; v_call: TRBV25-1; j_call: TRBJ2-2; clone_size: NA; cdr3_aa: CASRKEGGPGELFF; cdr3_nt: TGTGCCAGCAGGAAAGAGGGGGGGCCCGGGGAGCTGTTTTTT
d_call: NA; v_call: TRBV19; j_call: TRBJ2-7; clone_size: NA; cdr3_aa: CASSIRAFDYEQYF; cdr3_nt: TGTGCCAGTAGTATCAGGGCCTTTGACTACGAGCAGTACTTC
d_call: NA; v_call: TRBV6-1; j_call: TRBJ1-5; clone_size: NA; cdr3_aa: CATGGVSNQPQHF; cdr3_nt: TGTGCCACCGGCGGGGTTAGCAATCAGCCCCAGCATTTT
d_call: NA; v_call: TRBV19; j_call: TRBJ2-1; clone_size: few; cdr3_aa: CASSIGGGGSRNEQFF; cdr3_nt: TGTGCCAGTAGTATAGGTGGGGGCGGGAGTCGCAATGAGCAGTTCTTC
d_call: TRBD2; v_call: TRBV4-3; j_call: TRBJ2-3; clone_size: NA; cdr3_aa: CASSQSGTSGVNTQYF; cdr3_nt: TGCGCCAGCAGCCAATCCGGGACTAGCGGGGTCAATACGCAGTATTTT
d_call: TRBD1; v_call: TRBV7-6; j_call: TRBJ2-5; clone_size: many; cdr3_aa: CASSAGGVDETQYF; cdr3_nt: TGTGCCAGCAGCGCAGGGGGCGTTGACGAGACCCAGTACTTC
d_call: TRBD2; v_call: TRBV6-1; j_call: TRBJ2-1; clone_size: NA; cdr3_aa: CAVGGTPQNNEQFF; cdr3_nt: TGTGCCGTGGGAGGGACCCCCCAAAACAATGAGCAGTTCTTC
d_call: NA; v_call: TRBV4-3; j_call: TRBJ2-3; clone_size: NA; cdr3_aa: CASSQDPGTFTDTQYF; cdr3_nt: TGCGCCAGCAGCCAAGACCCGGGGACTTTCACAGATACGCAGTATTTT
d_call: TRBD2; v_call: TRBV6-6; j_call: TRBJ2-5; clone_size: NA; cdr3_aa: CASSHQTSGSQETQYF; cdr3_nt: TGTGCCAGCAGTCACCAGACTAGCGGGAGCCAAGAGACCCAGTACTTC
d_call: TRBD1; v_call: TRBV9; j_call: TRBJ2-7; clone_size: NA; cdr3_aa: CASSVAGQGVYEQYF; cdr3_nt: TGTGCCAGCAGCGTAGCGGGACAGGGGGTCTACGAGCAGTACTTC
d_call: NA; v_call: TRBV28; j_call: TRBJ1-4; clone_size: NA; cdr3_aa: CASIRGSGAPWDEKLFF; cdr3_nt: TGTGCCAGCATCCGTGGGTCGGGGGCGCCTTGGGATGAAAAACTGTTTTTT
d_call: NA; v_call: TRBV6-6; j_call: TRBJ2-1; clone_size: NA; cdr3_aa: CASSYNSVNEFF; cdr3_nt: TGTGCCAGCAGTTATAATTCAGTCAATGAGTTCTTC
d_call: NA; v_call: TRBV7-2; j_call: TRBJ2-3; clone_size: many; cdr3_aa: CATSRANADTQYF; cdr3_nt: TGTGCCACCAGTCGCGCGAATGCAGATACGCAGTATTTT
d_call: TRBD1; v_call: TRBV2; j_call: TRBJ1-2; clone_size: few; cdr3_aa: CAGQGSNYGYTF; cdr3_nt: TGTGCCGGACAGGGATCTAACTATGGCTACACCTTC
d_call: NA; v_call: TRBV28; j_call: TRBJ2-7; clone_size: few; cdr3_aa: CASSLGRTSNFF; cdr3_nt: TGTGCCAGCAGTTTAGGAAGGACAAGTAACTTCTTC
d_call: NA; v_call: TRBV6-5; j_call: TRBJ2-2; clone_size: NA; cdr3_aa: CASSYAGAWTGELFF; cdr3_nt: TGTGCCAGCAGCTACGCAGGGGCATGGACCGGGGAGCTGTTTTTT
d_call: TRBD1; v_call: TRBV7-3; j_call: TRBJ2-1; clone_size: few; cdr3_aa: CASSPPPGTENEQFF; cdr3_nt: TGTGCCAGCAGCCCCCCCCCCGGGACAGAAAATGAGCAGTTCTTC
d_call: NA; v_call: TRBV27; j_call: TRBJ1-4; clone_size: NA; cdr3_aa: CASSPARGANEKLFF; cdr3_nt: TGTGCCAGCAGTCCCGCACGGGGGGCTAATGAAAAACTGTTTTTT
d_call: TRBD1; v_call: TRBV5-6; j_call: TRBJ1-2; clone_size: NA; cdr3_aa: CASSLDGQGADGYTF; cdr3_nt: TGTGCCAGCAGCTTGGACGGACAGGGGGCAGATGGCTACACCTTC
d_call: NA; v_call: TRBV2; j_call: TRBJ1-5; clone_size: NA; cdr3_aa: CASSARRGGMDSNQPQHF; cdr3_nt: TGTGCCAGCAGTGCACGGCGGGGGGGCATGGATAGCAATCAGCCCCAGCATTTT
d_call: NA; v_call: TRBV7-2; j_call: TRBJ1-1; clone_size: few; cdr3_aa: CASSSSWDTEAFF; cdr3_nt: TGTGCCAGCAGCTCCAGCTGGGACACTGAAGCTTTCTTT
d_call: NA; v_call: TRBV6-2/TRBV6-3; j_call: TRBJ1-2; clone_size: few; cdr3_aa: CASSVTGYGYTF; cdr3_nt: TGTGCCAGCAGTGTTACAGGGTATGGCTACACCTTC
d_call: NA; v_call: TRBV19; j_call: TRBJ1-5; clone_size: NA; cdr3_aa: CASSIDRGTGASQHF; cdr3_nt: TGTGCCAGTAGTATAGATCGGGGGACGGGTGCGTCCCAGCATTTT
d_call: NA; v_call: TRBV14; j_call: TRBJ2-5; clone_size: NA; cdr3_aa: CASSQDETRLRETQYF; cdr3_nt: TGTGCCAGCAGCCAAGATGAGACGAGGCTCCGAGAGACCCAGTACTTC
d_call: TRBD1; v_call: TRBV30; j_call: TRBJ1-2; clone_size: NA; cdr3_aa: CAGRQGIVSRGYTF; cdr3_nt: TGTGCCGGACGACAGGGAATTGTTTCTCGTGGCTACACCTTC
d_call: NA; v_call: TRBV20-1; j_call: TRBJ1-1; clone_size: few; cdr3_aa: CSASEGGGTEAFF; cdr3_nt: TGCAGTGCTTCCGAGGGAGGGGGCACTGAAGCTTTCTTT
d_call: NA; v_call: TRBV7-2; j_call: TRBJ1-6; clone_size: many; cdr3_aa: CASSLYNSPLHF; cdr3_nt: TGTGCCAGCAGCTTATATAATTCACCCCTCCACTTT